These 7 T cell receptor beta chains were all obtained from the same sample, sequenced in a study of STAT5B mutations in CD4+ large granular lymphocyte leukemia. Data came from immunoSEQ multiplex PCR; TCRdb stores just in-frame clones and leaves some out. This table has about 48,000 clones, roughly three quarters appearing once. The sequenced sample consisted of CD4+ T cells from blood buffy coats. Source of these receptors: a human donor in good health.

This chain links TRBV29-1 with TRBJ2-7; the D is unclear. The CDR3 is 11 residues long. Looked up from germline, CDR1 is SQVTM and CDR2 is ANQGSEA. The V end was cut by 5 bases, the J end by 3 bases, with 8 bases between. The CDR3 loop reads CSVLKSYEQYF. CDR3 DNA: TGCAGCGTTCTGAAGAGCTACGAGCAGTACTTC.

The count of this clone is one. This chain uses TRBV2 with TRBJ2-1; 8 nucleotides align to TRBD1. CDR1 is SNHLY and CDR2 is FYNNEI in the germline V gene. CDR3 length: 19 amino acids. Germline trimming cut 3 bases from V and 0 bases from J; bases unmatched to any gene: 13. The CDR3 loop is CASSDPQGAVVGSYNEQFF. For the CDR3, the DNA is TGTGCCAGCAGTGATCCGCAGGGGGCGGTAGTCGGCTCCTACAATGAGCAGTTCTTC.

This clone was counted between two and nine times. The chain recombines TRBV18 with TRBJ1-1; D is unresolved. V was shortened by 2 bases and J by 4 bases, with 8 bases between the two germline ends. CDR1 and CDR2 from the germline V gene are KGHSH and LQKENI. The CDR3 is 13 amino acids. CDR3 loop: CASSPGKSTEAFF. CDR3 in DNA: TGTGCCAGCTCACCAGGGAAATCCACTGAAGCTTTCTTT.

This clone has a handful of counts. V is TRBV7-6 and J is TRBJ1-6; D ambiguous. V lost 4 bases, J lost 9 bases, and 13 bases lay in between. The germline V gene encodes CDR1 SGHVS and CDR2 FNYEAQ. The CDR3 length is 14 residues. CDR3 protein: CASSYGPGGSPLHF. The CDR3 coding sequence is TGTGCCAGCAGCTACGGACCCGGAGGTTCACCCCTCCACTTT.

The chain links TRBV5-4 to TRBJ1-2, with 10 bases that match TRBD1. After removal of 0 bases from V and 2 bases from J, the junction contained 4 bases not matched to a gene. Looked up from germline, CDR1 is SGHNT and CDR2 is YYREEE (reference sequence). The CDR3 loop spans 16 amino acids. Written as DNA, the CDR3 is TGTGCCAGCAGCTTGGGGGGGACAGGGGACAACTATGGCTACACCTTC. Its translation is CASSLGGTGDNYGYTF.

This sequence joins TRBV11-2 and TRBJ1-1; 7 bases line up with TRBD1. This CDR3 is built from 16 residues. Germline CDR1 is SGHAT and CDR2 is FQNNGV. V shed 5 bases and J 1 base; nucleotides not matched to a gene: 10. CDR3 bases: TGTGCCAGCAGCACAAGTCTGGGACAGCAGAACACTGAAGCTTTCTTT. Its protein product is CASSTSLGQQNTEAFF.

This chain links TRBV10-1 with TRBJ2-5, with TRBD1 identical over 8 bases. CDR1 and CDR2 (germline): WNHNN, SYGVQD (reference sequence). The CDR3 has 13 residues. V gave up 10 bases and J gave up 4 bases; unmatched junction bases: 8. CDR3 DNA: TGCGCCACCTCGGACAGGGAGGTAGAGACCCAGTACTTC. Amino acids: CATSDREVETQYF.